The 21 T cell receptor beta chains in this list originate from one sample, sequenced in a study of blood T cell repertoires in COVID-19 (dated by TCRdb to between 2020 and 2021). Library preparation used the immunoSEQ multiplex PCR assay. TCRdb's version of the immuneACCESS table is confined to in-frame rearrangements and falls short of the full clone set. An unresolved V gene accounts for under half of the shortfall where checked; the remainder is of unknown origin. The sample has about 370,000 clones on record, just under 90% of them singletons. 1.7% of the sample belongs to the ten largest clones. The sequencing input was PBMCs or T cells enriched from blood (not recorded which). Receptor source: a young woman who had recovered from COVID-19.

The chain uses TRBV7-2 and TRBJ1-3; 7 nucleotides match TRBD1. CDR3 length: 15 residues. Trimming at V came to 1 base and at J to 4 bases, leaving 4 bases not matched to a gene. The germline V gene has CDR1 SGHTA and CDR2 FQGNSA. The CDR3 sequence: CASSLGRGRGNTIYF. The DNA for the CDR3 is TGTGCCAGCAGCTTAGGGAGGGGGCGCGGAAACACCATATATTTT.

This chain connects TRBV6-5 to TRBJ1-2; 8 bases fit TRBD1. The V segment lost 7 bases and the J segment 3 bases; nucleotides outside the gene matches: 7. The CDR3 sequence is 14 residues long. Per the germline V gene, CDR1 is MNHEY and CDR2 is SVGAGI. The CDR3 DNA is TGTGCCAGCAACAGGGGGAAAGTCGACTATGGCTACACCTTC. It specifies CASNRGKVDYGYTF.

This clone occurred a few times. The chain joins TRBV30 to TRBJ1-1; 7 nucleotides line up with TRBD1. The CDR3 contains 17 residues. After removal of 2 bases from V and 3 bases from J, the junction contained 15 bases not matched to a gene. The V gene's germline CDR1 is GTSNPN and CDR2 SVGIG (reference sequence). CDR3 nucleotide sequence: TGTGCCTGGAGTCCCCCCGTGGGGGCGACAGGGCACACTGAAGCTTTCTTT. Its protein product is CAWSPPVGATGHTEAFF.

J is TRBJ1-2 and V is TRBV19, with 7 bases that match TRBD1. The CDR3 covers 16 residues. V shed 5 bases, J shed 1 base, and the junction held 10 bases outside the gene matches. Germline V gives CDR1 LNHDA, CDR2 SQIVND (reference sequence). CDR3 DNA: TGTGCCAGTAGTTCCCCCCCGGGACAGTATAACTATGGCTACACCTTC. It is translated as CASSSPPGQYNYGYTF.

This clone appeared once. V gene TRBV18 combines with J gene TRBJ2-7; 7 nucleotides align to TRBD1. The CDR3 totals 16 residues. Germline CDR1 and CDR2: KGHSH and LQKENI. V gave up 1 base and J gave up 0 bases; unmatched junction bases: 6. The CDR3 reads CASSPLTTGSSYEQYF. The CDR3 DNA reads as TGTGCCAGCTCACCACTGACGACAGGGAGCTCCTACGAGCAGTACTTC. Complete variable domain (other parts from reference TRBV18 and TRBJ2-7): NAGVMQNPRHLVRRRGQEARLRCSPMKGHSHVYWYRQLPEEGLKFMVYLQKENIIDESGMPKERFSAEFPKEGPSILRIQQVVRGDSAAYFCASSPLTTGSSYEQYFGPGTRLTVT.

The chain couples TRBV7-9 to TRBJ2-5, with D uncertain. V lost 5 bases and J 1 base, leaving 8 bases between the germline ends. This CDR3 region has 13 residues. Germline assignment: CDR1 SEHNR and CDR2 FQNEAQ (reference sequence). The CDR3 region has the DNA TGTGCCAGCAGCATCACAGTCCAAGAGACCCAGTACTTC. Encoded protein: CASSITVQETQYF.

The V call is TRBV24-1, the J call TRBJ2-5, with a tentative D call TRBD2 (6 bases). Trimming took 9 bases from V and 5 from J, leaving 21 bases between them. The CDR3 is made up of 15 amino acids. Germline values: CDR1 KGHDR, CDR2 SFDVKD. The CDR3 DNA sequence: TGTGCCACCCTTAGCGGACTCCCGGCAAAGGAGACCCAGTACTTC. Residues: CATLSGLPAKETQYF.

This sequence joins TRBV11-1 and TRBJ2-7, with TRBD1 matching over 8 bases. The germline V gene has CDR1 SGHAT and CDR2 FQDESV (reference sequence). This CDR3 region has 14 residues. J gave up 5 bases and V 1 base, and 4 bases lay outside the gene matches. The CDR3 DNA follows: TGTGCCAGCAGCTTAGAAGACAGGGGCCACGAGCAGTACTTC. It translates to CASSLEDRGHEQYF.

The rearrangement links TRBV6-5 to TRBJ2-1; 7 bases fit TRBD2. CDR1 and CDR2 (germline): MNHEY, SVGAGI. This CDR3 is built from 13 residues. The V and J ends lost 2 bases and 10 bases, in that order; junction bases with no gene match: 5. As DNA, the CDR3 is TGTGCCAGCAGTTACGGGAGGGTCTGGGAGCAGTTCTTC. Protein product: CASSYGRVWEQFF.

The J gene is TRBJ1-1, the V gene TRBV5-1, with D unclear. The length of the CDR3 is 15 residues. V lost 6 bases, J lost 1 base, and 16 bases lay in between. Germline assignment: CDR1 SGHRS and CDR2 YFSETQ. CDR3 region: CASTQISSENTEAFF. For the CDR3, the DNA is TGCGCCAGCACGCAGATCTCCAGCGAGAACACTGAAGCTTTCTTT.

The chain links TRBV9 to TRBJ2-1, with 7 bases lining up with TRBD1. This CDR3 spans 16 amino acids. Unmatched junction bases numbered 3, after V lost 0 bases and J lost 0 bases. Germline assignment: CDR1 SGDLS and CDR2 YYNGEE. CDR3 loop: CASSVGPGGSYNEQFF. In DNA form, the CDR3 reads TGTGCCAGCAGCGTAGGACCAGGGGGCTCCTACAATGAGCAGTTCTTC.

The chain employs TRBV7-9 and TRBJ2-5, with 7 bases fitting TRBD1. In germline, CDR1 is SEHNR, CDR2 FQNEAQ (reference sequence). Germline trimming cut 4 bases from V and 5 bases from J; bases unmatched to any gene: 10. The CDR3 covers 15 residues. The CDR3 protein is CASSYGDSSGETQYF. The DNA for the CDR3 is TGTGCCAGCAGCTACGGGGACAGCTCTGGGGAGACCCAGTACTTC.

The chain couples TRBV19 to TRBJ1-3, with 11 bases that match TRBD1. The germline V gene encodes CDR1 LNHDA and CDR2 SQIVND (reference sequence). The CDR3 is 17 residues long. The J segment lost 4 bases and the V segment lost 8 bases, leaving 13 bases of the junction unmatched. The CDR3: CASRRWDRGTSGNTIYF. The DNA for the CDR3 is TGTGCCAGTCGGAGGTGGGACAGGGGGACGAGCGGAAACACCATATATTTT.

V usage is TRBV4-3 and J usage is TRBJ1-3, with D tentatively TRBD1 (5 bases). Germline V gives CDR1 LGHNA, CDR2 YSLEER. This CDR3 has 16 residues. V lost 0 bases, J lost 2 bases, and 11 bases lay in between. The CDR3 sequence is CASSQEGGTAGNTIYF. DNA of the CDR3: TGCGCCAGCAGCCAAGAGGGGGGAACGGCTGGAAACACCATATATTTT.

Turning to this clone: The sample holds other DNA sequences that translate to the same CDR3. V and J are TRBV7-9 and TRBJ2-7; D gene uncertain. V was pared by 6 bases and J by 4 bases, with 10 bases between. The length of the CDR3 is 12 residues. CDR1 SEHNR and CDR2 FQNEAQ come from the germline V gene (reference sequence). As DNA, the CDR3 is TGTGCCAGCAGTCCTACCGGTTACGAGCAGTACTTC. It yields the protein CASSPTGYEQYF.

CDR3 bases: TGTGCCAGCAGCGCTGGGACAGGGGGCTATGGCTACACCTTC. This sequence encodes CASSAGTGGYGYTF. V gene TRBV7-6 combines with J gene TRBJ1-2; 11 bases match TRBD1. V lost 5 bases and J lost 4; bases outside the gene matches: 3. CDR3 length equals 14 residues. Looked up from germline, CDR1 is SGHVS and CDR2 is FNYEAQ. Full variable domain (rest looked up from reference TRBV7-6 and TRBJ1-2): GAGVSQSPRYKVTKRGQDVALRCDPISGHVSLYWYRQALGQGPEFLTYFNYEAQQDKSGLPNDRFSAERPEGSISTLTIQRTEQRDSAMYRCASSAGTGGYGYTFGSGTRLTVV.

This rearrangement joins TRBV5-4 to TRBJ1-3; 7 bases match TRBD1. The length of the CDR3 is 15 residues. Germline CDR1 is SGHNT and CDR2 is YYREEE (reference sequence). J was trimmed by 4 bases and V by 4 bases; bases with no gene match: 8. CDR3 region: CASSATGATGNTIYF. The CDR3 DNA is TGTGCCAGCAGCGCTACAGGGGCAACAGGAAACACCATATATTTT.

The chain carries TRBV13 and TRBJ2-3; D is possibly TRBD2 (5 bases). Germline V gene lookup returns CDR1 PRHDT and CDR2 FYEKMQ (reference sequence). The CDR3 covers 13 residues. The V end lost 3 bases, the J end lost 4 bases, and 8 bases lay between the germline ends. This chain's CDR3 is CASSFRTADTQYF. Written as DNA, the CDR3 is TGTGCCAGCAGCTTCCGGACTGCAGATACGCAGTATTTT.

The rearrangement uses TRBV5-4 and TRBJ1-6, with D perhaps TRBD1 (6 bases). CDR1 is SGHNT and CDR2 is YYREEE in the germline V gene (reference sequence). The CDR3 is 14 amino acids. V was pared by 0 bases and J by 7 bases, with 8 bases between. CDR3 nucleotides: TGTGCCAGCAGCTTGGGACAGGAAAATTCACCCCTCCACTTT. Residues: CASSLGQENSPLHF.

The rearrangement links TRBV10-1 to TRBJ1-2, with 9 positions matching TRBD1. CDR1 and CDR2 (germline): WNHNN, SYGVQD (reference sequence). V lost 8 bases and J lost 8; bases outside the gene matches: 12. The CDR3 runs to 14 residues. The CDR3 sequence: CASGGDREGYGYTF. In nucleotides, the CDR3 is TGCGCCAGCGGGGGGGACAGGGAAGGTTACGGCTACACCTTC.

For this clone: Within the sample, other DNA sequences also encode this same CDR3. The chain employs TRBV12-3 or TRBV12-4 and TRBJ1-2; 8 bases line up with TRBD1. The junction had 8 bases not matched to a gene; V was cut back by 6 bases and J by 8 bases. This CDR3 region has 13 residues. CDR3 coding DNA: TGTGCCAGCAGCCTTGGGACAGGCTCCGGCTACACCTTC. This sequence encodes CASSLGTGSGYTF.